Each of the 27 T cell receptor beta chains below was sequenced from the same sample in a study of identifying expanded T cells in peripheral blood. Repertoires were generated with immunoSEQ multiplex PCR, while TCRdb's copy carries only in-frame clones and drops some. The data contain about 100,000 clones, around 90% of them singletons. What was sequenced was blood. The origin of the receptors is a person aged 18 to 70 in good health.

The chain uses TRBV6-4 and TRBJ2-3, with 11 nucleotides matching TRBD2. V lost 3 bases, J lost 4 bases, and 3 bases stayed unmatched. CDR1 MRHNA and CDR2 SNTAGT come from the germline V gene. This CDR3 region has 15 residues. This CDR3 reads CASSEIAGGPDTQYF. The CDR3 DNA sequence: TGTGCCAGCAGTGAAATAGCGGGGGGGCCAGATACGCAGTATTTT.

The chain joins TRBV7-2 to TRBJ1-6; no reliable D call. The CDR3 is made up of 13 amino acids. Germline V gene data show CDR1 as SGHTA and CDR2 as FQGNSA. Deletions cut 6 bases from V and 7 bases from J, with 10 bases between. The CDR3 protein is CASSEQTNSPLHF. CDR3 nucleotides: TGTGCCAGCAGTGAACAAACAAATTCACCCCTCCACTTT.

The chain recombines TRBV4-2 with TRBJ2-5, with D tentatively TRBD1 (5 bases). The CDR3 spans 14 residues. CDR1 and CDR2 (germline): LGHNA, YNFKEQ. V lost 0 bases to trimming and J lost 2 bases, with 7 bases between them. The CDR3 DNA sequence: TGTGCCAGCAGCCAAGAACAGGTACAAGAGACCCAGTACTTC. Translated, it gives CASSQEQVQETQYF.

The chain recombines TRBV5-1 with TRBJ1-1, with unresolved D. There are 14 residues in the CDR3. Germline V gives CDR1 SGHRS, CDR2 YFSETQ. Trimming shortened V by 1 base and J by 6 bases, and 13 bases separated the two germline ends. CDR3 in DNA: TGCGCCAGCAGCTTGCTCCCGGGAGTAGCTGAAGCTTTCTTT. Protein product: CASSLLPGVAEAFF.

The gene calls are TRBV10-1 and TRBJ1-1; no definite D call. The CDR3 sequence is 15 residues long. Germline CDR1 WNHNN, CDR2 SYGVQD (reference sequence). Trimming cost V 0 bases and J 2 bases, with 10 bases left between them. The CDR3 sequence is CASSESRQLNTEAFF. In DNA, the CDR3 is TGCGCCAGCAGTGAGTCGCGGCAGCTAAACACTGAAGCTTTCTTT.

V gene TRBV7-2 combines with J gene TRBJ2-3, with 8 bases matching TRBD1. The CDR3 loop spans 16 amino acids. From germline, CDR1 is SGHTA and CDR2 FQGNSA. J gave up 1 base and V 5 bases, and 8 bases lay outside the gene matches. CDR3 DNA sequence: TGTGCCAGCAGCCCTCCAGGGGACAGGCGCACAGATACGCAGTATTTT. Its protein is CASSPPGDRRTDTQYF.

V and J are TRBV6-1 and TRBJ1-1; TRBD1 might be the D (6 bases). CDR3 length: 16 residues. Trimming removed 1 base at V and 3 bases at J, with 15 bases between. Germline V gives CDR1 MNHNS, CDR2 SASEGT. DNA of the CDR3: TGTGCCAGCAGTGAAGGGGTCAGGGGCGGGTACACTGAAGCTTTCTTT. Translation gives CASSEGVRGGYTEAFF.

J is TRBJ1-2 and V is TRBV29-1; no clear D. Deletions cut 2 bases from V and 4 bases from J, with 17 bases between. CDR1 and CDR2 (germline): SQVTM, ANQGSEA. This CDR3 is built from 15 residues. The CDR3 DNA reads as TGCAGCGTTGAAATTGAAAGGGTAAGCTTCTATGGCTACACCTTC. It encodes CSVEIERVSFYGYTF.

This chain links TRBV6-1 with TRBJ1-5; D is ambiguous. The CDR3 contains 14 residues. Per germline, CDR1 MNHNS and CDR2 SASEGT. V lost 10 bases to trimming and J lost 0 bases, with 13 bases between them. The CDR3 sequence is CATHIGYSNQPQHF. DNA for the CDR3: TGTGCCACCCACATAGGGTATAGCAATCAGCCCCAGCATTTT.

The rearrangement uses TRBV11-3 and TRBJ2-7, with TRBD1 matching over 7 bases. Unmatched junction bases numbered 14, after V lost 7 bases and J lost 2 bases. Germline V lookup: CDR1 SGHNT, CDR2 YENEEA. This CDR3 region has 16 residues. The CDR3 region is CASTEGAGGITYEQYF. As DNA, the CDR3 is TGTGCCAGCACCGAAGGAGCAGGGGGTATTACCTACGAGCAGTACTTC.

This chain joins TRBV7-2 and TRBJ2-3; D might be TRBD2 (7 bases). Germline values: CDR1 SGHTA, CDR2 FQGNSA. The CDR3 is 16 residues long. V shed 1 base and J shed 9 bases, with 20 bases lying between them. The CDR3 bases are TGTGCCAGCAGCTTAGTGGCGGGGGCGCGGGGGACAACGCAGTATTTT. It specifies CASSLVAGARGTTQYF.

The chain has TRBV11-2 and TRBJ1-2; 7 bases are a match to TRBD1. The CDR3 totals 15 residues. Per germline, CDR1 SGHAT and CDR2 FQNNGV. J lost 0 bases, V lost 5 bases, and 6 bases had no gene match. The CDR3 is CASSKGTAPNYGYTF. CDR3 DNA: TGTGCCAGCAGCAAAGGGACAGCTCCTAACTATGGCTACACCTTC. Full variable domain (rest looked up from reference TRBV11-2 and TRBJ1-2): EAGVAQSPRYKIIEKRQSVAFWCNPISGHATLYWYQQILGQGPKLLIQFQNNGVVDDSQLPKDRFSAERLKGVDSTLKIQPAKLEDSAVYLCASSKGTAPNYGYTFGSGTRLTVV.

The chain is built from TRBV10-2 and TRBJ2-5; D gene unclear. Germline V gene sequence: CDR1 WSHSY, CDR2 SAAADI. The CDR3 consists of 11 residues. With 11 bases removed from V and 7 bases from J, the gap between germline ends came to 14 bases. Here the CDR3 DNA reads TGCGCCGTAGGGTCGTTGGGGACCCAGTACTTC. It is translated as CAVGSLGTQYF.

In its sample, this clone was seen once. V gene TRBV7-9 combines with J gene TRBJ1-1; a weak D match, TRBD1 (6 bases). The CDR3 contains 13 residues. CDR1 SEHNR and CDR2 FQNEAQ come from the germline V gene (reference sequence). The ends were cut back, 3 bases at V and 3 bases at J, with 8 bases in the middle. CDR3 amino acids: CASSLEGDTEAFF. The CDR3 DNA reads TGTGCCAGCAGCTTGGAGGGGGACACTGAAGCTTTCTTT.

CDR3 bases: TGTGCCTGGAGTGGGGGACAGCTCCCTATGGGGGCCAACGTCCTGACTTTC. Translated, it gives CAWSGGQLPMGANVLTF. The chain recombines TRBV30 with TRBJ2-6; 7 bases are a match to TRBD1. Germline V CDR1 and CDR2: GTSNPN, SVGIG (reference sequence). The CDR3 has 17 residues. V shed 1 base, J shed 4 bases, and the junction held 10 bases outside the gene matches.

The chain is built from TRBV27 and TRBJ1-4, with D unclear. V was pared by 6 bases and J by 0 bases, with 11 bases between. This CDR3 comprises 15 residues. Germline V gives CDR1 MNHEY, CDR2 SMNVEV (reference sequence). The CDR3 region is CASSLKAPTNEKLFF. CDR3 coding DNA: TGTGCCAGCAGCCTTAAGGCCCCAACTAATGAAAAACTGTTTTTT.

The chain couples TRBV2 to TRBJ2-2; D perhaps matches TRBD1 (5 bases). The CDR3 consists of 14 residues. The V end lost 6 bases, the J end lost 8 bases, and 16 bases lay between the germline ends. The germline V gene has CDR1 SNHLY and CDR2 FYNNEI. CDR3 nucleotides: TGTGCCAGCAGCGCTGACAGAAGCTGGGGGGAGCTGTTTTTT. It encodes CASSADRSWGELFF.

The chain combines TRBV7-2 with TRBJ1-3; no definite D call. The CDR3 loop spans 15 amino acids. V gave up 3 bases and J gave up 4 bases, with 13 bases separating them. In germline, CDR1 is SGHTA, CDR2 FQGNSA. DNA of the CDR3: TGTGCCAGCAGCTTTCAACTTGGGGTGGGAAACACCATATATTTT. It encodes CASSFQLGVGNTIYF.

This clone was observed a few times. The chain uses TRBV4-2 and TRBJ2-2, with 8 nucleotides matching TRBD1. Germline lookup yields CDR1 LGHNA and CDR2 YNFKEQ. The CDR3 contains 19 residues. V lost 0 bases to trimming and J lost 0 bases; unmatched junction nucleotides: 9. This chain's CDR3 is CASSQEAARGPTNTGELFF. The CDR3 nucleotides are TGTGCCAGCAGCCAAGAAGCCGCCAGGGGGCCTACGAACACCGGGGAGCTGTTTTTT.

This chain connects TRBV28 to TRBJ1-4; TRBD1 agrees at 7 bases. This CDR3 has 14 amino acids. Looked up from germline, CDR1 is MDHEN and CDR2 is SYDVKM. V was clipped by 5 bases and J by 5 bases; unmatched bases: 5. The CDR3 loop reads CASSLKGANEKLFF. CDR3 DNA sequence: TGTGCCAGCAGTCTTAAGGGGGCAAATGAAAAACTGTTTTTT.

J is TRBJ2-7 and V is TRBV4-3; D remains unclear. The CDR3 covers 14 residues. The germline V gene has CDR1 LGHNA and CDR2 YSLEER. Trimming removed 0 bases at V and 5 bases at J, with 11 bases between. The CDR3 DNA reads as TGCGCCAGCAGCCAAGATCTGGGTCGTAACGAGCAGTACTTC. Encoded protein: CASSQDLGRNEQYF.

The rearrangement uses TRBV13 and TRBJ2-1; D is possibly TRBD1 (7 bases). Germline V lookup: CDR1 PRHDT, CDR2 FYEKMQ (reference sequence). The CDR3 length is 14 residues. V lost 5 bases to trimming and J lost 9 bases, with 17 bases between them. CDR3 coding DNA: TGTGCCAGCAGCCCTCCGGAGGGGGCAGGTGAGCAGTTCTTC. It translates to CASSPPEGAGEQFF.

The V and J genes are TRBV6-5 and TRBJ1-4; D is ambiguous. The CDR3 is 12 amino acids. Germline loops: CDR1 MNHEY, CDR2 SVGAGI. V was trimmed by 4 bases and J by 8 bases, leaving 8 bases between them. In nucleotides, the CDR3 is TGTGCCAGCAGTTCCATGGGGGAAAAACTGTTTTTT. This codes for CASSSMGEKLFF.

This clone was detected only a few times. The chain recombines TRBV18 with TRBJ1-5; D uncertain. Per germline, CDR1 KGHSH and CDR2 LQKENI. Trimming shortened V by 2 bases and J by 1 base, and 9 bases separated the two germline ends. This CDR3 is built from 15 residues. CDR3 sequence reads: CASSPGVRSNQPQHF. CDR3 coding DNA: TGTGCCAGCTCACCAGGCGTACGAAGCAATCAGCCCCAGCATTTT.

This chain joins TRBV9 and TRBJ2-3, with D unresolved. Germline V lookup: CDR1 SGDLS, CDR2 YYNGEE. This CDR3 comprises 16 residues. With 0 bases removed from V and 0 bases from J, the gap between germline ends came to 11 bases. The CDR3 loop reads CASSVAMVMSTDTQYF. The CDR3 DNA is TGTGCCAGCAGCGTAGCTATGGTTATGAGCACAGATACGCAGTATTTT.

The chain uses TRBV18 and TRBJ2-6; 7 bases match TRBD1. CDR1 KGHSH and CDR2 LQKENI come from the germline V gene. V was pared by 8 bases and J by 0 bases, with 7 bases of the junction left unmatched. The CDR3 length is 16 residues. The CDR3 here is CASTPGTASGANVLTF. The DNA for the CDR3 is TGTGCCAGCACCCCGGGGACAGCCTCTGGGGCCAACGTCCTGACTTTC.

The rearrangement links TRBV4-3 to TRBJ1-2; 7 nucleotides agree with TRBD1. V was clipped by 0 bases and J by 4 bases; unmatched bases: 11. This CDR3 contains 17 residues. Germline CDR1 and CDR2: LGHNA and YSLEER. DNA for the CDR3: TGCGCCAGCAGCCAAGAGCTAAGAGCTGACAGGGTCTATGGCTACACCTTC. It is translated as CASSQELRADRVYGYTF.